These T cell receptor beta chains were read from a single sample in a study of fetal regulatory T cell absence and autoimmunity. The method was immunoSEQ multiplex PCR; TCRdb's version includes in-frame clones alone and lacks a portion of them. The top ten hold roughly 2% of the sample, which has more than 90,000 clones, more than 70% seen once. The sample taken for sequencing was pancreas tissue. All receptors derive from a male donor with IPEX syndrome. CDR3s include the opening cysteine and the closing phenylalanine or tryptophan.

>TRBV4-2|TRBJ2-7
CASSQGRVPEQYF
>TRBV10-3|TRBJ2-1
CAISEGSVYNEQFF
>TRBV5-6|TRBJ2-7
CASSAGPGVYEQYF
>TRBV10-3|TRBJ2-7
CAIGQGLYEQYF
>TRBV10-3|TRBJ2-7
CATGASMNSYEQYF
>TRBV6-6|TRBJ2-5
CASSYSRGQETQYF
>TRBV16|TRBJ2-6
CASSQEGYGANVLTF
>TRBV6-5|TRBJ1-1
CASSYSSGFLNTEAFF
>TRBV11-2|TRBJ2-5
CASSWVGQGETQYF
>TRBV11-3|TRBJ2-7
CASSLVGEQYF
>TRBV10-3|TRBJ2-3
CAISEYRVRYTDTQYF
>TRBV9|TRBJ2-3
CASSVVEGLGASTDTQYF
>TRBV7-2|TRBJ2-7
CASSLVGGSLYEQYF
>TRBV5-8|TRBJ2-4
CASSSQGAQTNIQYF
>TRBV6-5|TRBJ1-2
CASSLDGNYGYTF
>TRBV4-3|TRBJ2-7
CASSQVEGSEQYF